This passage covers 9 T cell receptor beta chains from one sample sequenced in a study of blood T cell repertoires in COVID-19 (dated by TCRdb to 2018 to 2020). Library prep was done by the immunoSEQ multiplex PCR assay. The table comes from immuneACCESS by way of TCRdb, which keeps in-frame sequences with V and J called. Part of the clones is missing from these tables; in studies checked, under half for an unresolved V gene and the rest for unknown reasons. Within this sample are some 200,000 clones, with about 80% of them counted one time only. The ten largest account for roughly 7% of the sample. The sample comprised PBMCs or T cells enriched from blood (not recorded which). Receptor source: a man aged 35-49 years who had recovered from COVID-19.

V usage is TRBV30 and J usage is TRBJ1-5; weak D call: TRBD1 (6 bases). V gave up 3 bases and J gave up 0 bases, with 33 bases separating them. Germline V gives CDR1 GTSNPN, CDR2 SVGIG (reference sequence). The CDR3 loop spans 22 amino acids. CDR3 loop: CAWSRALVIRDTWTPSNQPQHF. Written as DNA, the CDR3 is TGTGCCTGGAGCCGTGCTCTTGTAATCCGGGACACCTGGACTCCTAGCAATCAGCCCCAGCATTTT.

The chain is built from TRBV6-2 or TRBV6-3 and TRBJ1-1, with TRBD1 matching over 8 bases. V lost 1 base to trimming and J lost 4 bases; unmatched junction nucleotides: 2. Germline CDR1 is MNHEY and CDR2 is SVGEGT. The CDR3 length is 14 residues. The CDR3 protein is CASSYYRGFTEAFF. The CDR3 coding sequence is TGTGCCAGCAGTTACTACAGGGGGTTCACTGAAGCTTTCTTT.

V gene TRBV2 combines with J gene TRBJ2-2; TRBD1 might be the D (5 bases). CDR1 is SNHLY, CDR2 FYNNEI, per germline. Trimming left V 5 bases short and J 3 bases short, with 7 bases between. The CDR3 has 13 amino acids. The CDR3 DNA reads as TGTGCCAGCAGTCTCAGGGACACCGGGGAGCTGTTTTTT. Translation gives CASSLRDTGELFF.

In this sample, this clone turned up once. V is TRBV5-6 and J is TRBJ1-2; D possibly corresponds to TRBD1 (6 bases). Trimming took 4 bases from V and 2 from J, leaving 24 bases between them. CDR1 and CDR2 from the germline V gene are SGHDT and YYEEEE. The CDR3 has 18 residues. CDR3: CASSAGTRGLARNYGYTF. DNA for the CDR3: TGTGCCAGCAGCGCCGGGACACGGGGCCTGGCGAGAAACTATGGCTACACCTTC.

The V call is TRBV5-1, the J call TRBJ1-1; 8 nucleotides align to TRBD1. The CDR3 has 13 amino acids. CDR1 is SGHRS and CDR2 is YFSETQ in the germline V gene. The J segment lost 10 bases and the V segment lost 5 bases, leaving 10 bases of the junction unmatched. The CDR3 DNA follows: TGCGCCAGCAGTAGAGGACAGGGCCGTGGAGCTTTCTTT. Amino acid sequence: CASSRGQGRGAFF.

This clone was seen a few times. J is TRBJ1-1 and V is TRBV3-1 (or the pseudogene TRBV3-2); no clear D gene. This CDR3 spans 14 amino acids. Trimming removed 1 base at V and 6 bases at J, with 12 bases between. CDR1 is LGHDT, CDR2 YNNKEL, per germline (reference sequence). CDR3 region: CASSQVGFGAEAFF. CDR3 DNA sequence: TGTGCCAGCAGCCAAGTAGGGTTCGGGGCTGAAGCTTTCTTT.

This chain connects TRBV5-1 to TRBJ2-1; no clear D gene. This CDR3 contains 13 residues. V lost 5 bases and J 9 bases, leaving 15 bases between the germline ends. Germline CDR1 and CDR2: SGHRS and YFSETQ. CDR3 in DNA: TGCGCCAGCAGGCTAAGTACTATGGGTGAGCAGTTCTTC. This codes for CASRLSTMGEQFF.

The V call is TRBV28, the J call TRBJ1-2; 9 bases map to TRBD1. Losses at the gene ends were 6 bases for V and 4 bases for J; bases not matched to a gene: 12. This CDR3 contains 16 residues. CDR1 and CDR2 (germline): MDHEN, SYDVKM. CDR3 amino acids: CASRGRDREGSYGYTF. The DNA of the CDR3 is TGTGCCAGCAGGGGCAGGGACAGGGAGGGCTCCTATGGCTACACCTTC.

CDR3 sequence: CASSPDGDTEAFF. The CDR3 DNA reads as TGTGCCAGCAGCCCGGACGGGGACACTGAAGCTTTCTTT. The rearrangement joins TRBV13 to TRBJ1-1; D gene uncertain. Trimming took off 5 bases at V and 3 bases at J, with 10 bases between the two ends. Germline V gene lookup returns CDR1 PRHDT and CDR2 FYEKMQ (reference sequence). The CDR3 runs 13 residues.